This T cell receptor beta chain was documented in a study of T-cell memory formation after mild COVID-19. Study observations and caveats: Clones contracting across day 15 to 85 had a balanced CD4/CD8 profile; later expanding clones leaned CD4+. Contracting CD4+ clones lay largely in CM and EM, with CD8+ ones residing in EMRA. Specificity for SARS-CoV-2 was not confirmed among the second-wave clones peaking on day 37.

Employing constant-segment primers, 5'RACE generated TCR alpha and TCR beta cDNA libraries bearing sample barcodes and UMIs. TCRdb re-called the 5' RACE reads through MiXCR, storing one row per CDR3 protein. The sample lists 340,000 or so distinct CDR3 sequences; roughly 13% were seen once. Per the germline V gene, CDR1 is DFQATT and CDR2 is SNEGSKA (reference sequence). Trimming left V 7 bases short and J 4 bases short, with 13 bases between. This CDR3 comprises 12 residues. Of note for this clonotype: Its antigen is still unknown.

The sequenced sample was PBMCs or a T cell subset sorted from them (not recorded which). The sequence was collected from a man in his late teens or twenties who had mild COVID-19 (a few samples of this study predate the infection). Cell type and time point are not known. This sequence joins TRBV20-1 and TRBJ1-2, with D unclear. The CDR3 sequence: CSVAPRGYGYTF. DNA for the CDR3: TGCAGTGTAGCTCCCCGGGGCTATGGCTACACCTTC.